These T cell receptor beta chains were read from a single sample in a study of CD8 T cells in Susac syndrome. Using its own MiXCR run on the immunoSEQ multiplex PCR reads, TCRdb lists one record per CDR3 protein. The sample has roughly 190,000 distinct CDR3 sequences, about 94% seen once. Sequencing was carried out using CD4+ T cells from PBMCs. These receptor sequences come from a human donor in good health. Each CDR3 is given with its conserved first and last residue. The order of the fields is J gene, clone size, V gene, D gene, CDR3 protein, CDR3 DNA. D genes are given only for firm matches. Part of the rows lack a size; the others show once, few, many or a class for expanded clones.

J: TRBJ2-1; size: .; V: TRBV9; D: .; CDR3: CASSAPGPDYNEQFF; DNA: TGTGCCAGCAGCGCCCCAGGGCCCGACTACAATGAGCAGTTCTTC
J: TRBJ2-2; size: once; V: TRBV30; D: .; CDR3: CAWSVTTGELFF; DNA: TGTGCCTGGAGTGTAACCACCGGGGAGCTGTTTTTT
J: TRBJ2-3; size: .; V: TRBV7-2; D: .; CDR3: CASSFGKGPVYF; DNA: TGTGCCAGCAGCTTTGGGAAGGGCCCGGTGTATTTT
J: TRBJ2-7; size: once; V: TRBV20-1; D: TRBD2; CDR3: CSVGTSGSNEQYF; DNA: TGCAGTGTTGGGACTAGCGGGAGTAACGAGCAGTACTTC
J: TRBJ2-4; size: .; V: TRBV12-3/TRBV12-4; D: TRBD1; CDR3: CASRWDSIQYF; DNA: TGTGCCAGCAGGTGGGACAGCATTCAGTACTTC
J: TRBJ2-7; size: .; V: TRBV27; D: TRBD2; CDR3: CASSLQVAGVYEQYF; DNA: TGTGCCAGCAGTTTACAGGTAGCGGGAGTCTACGAGCAGTACTTC
J: TRBJ2-7; size: .; V: TRBV29-1; D: .; CDR3: CSVGPFRTEKVHEQYF; DNA: TGCAGCGTCGGACCCTTTAGGACGGAGAAAGTCCACGAGCAGTACTTC
J: TRBJ2-7; size: .; V: TRBV29-1; D: .; CDR3: CSVVGRHSYEQYF; DNA: TGCAGCGTTGTGGGACGGCACTCCTACGAGCAGTACTTC
J: TRBJ2-1; size: .; V: TRBV4-1; D: TRBD2; CDR3: CASSHGRTSGRVDEQFF; DNA: TGCGCCAGCAGCCATGGTAGGACTAGCGGGAGAGTTGATGAGCAGTTCTTC
J: TRBJ2-3; size: .; V: TRBV20-1; D: TRBD2; CDR3: CSARVARTSGTDTQYF; DNA: TGCAGTGCTAGAGTCGCCAGGACTAGCGGCACAGATACGCAGTATTTT
J: TRBJ2-1; size: .; V: TRBV11-2; D: .; CDR3: CASSLRTTEQFF; DNA: TGTGCCAGCAGCTTACGGACCACCGAGCAGTTCTTC
J: TRBJ2-3; size: .; V: TRBV6-2/TRBV6-3; D: .; CDR3: CASSYGAGGGAPDTQYF; DNA: TGTGCCAGCAGTTACGGGGCTGGAGGAGGGGCCCCAGATACGCAGTATTTT
J: TRBJ1-1; size: .; V: TRBV20-1; D: TRBD1; CDR3: CSAFHRGHGEAFF; DNA: TGCAGTGCTTTCCACAGGGGACATGGTGAAGCTTTCTTT
J: TRBJ2-1; size: .; V: TRBV29-1; D: TRBD1; CDR3: CSVQGYRGAQRYNEQFF; DNA: TGCAGCGTTCAGGGGTACAGGGGCGCCCAGAGGTACAATGAGCAGTTCTTC
J: TRBJ2-7; size: .; V: TRBV3-1; D: TRBD2; CDR3: CASSPTSGKQYF; DNA: TGTGCCAGCAGCCCTACTAGCGGCAAGCAGTACTTC
J: TRBJ2-1; size: once; V: TRBV19; D: TRBD1; CDR3: CASSSRDRSKEFF; DNA: TGTGCCAGTAGCAGTAGGGACAGGTCAAAGGAGTTCTTC
J: TRBJ2-2; size: .; V: TRBV29-1; D: TRBD2; CDR3: CSVQDSGRDVTGELFF; DNA: TGCAGCGTTCAGGATAGCGGGAGAGACGTGACCGGGGAGCTGTTTTTT
J: TRBJ2-7; size: .; V: TRBV20-1; D: .; CDR3: CSAPTGVGVKYEQYF; DNA: TGCAGTGCTCCCACCGGGGTGGGAGTCAAATACGAGCAGTACTTC
J: TRBJ2-3; size: .; V: TRBV20-1; D: TRBD2; CDR3: CSAYGGSGNTDTQYF; DNA: TGCAGTGCTTATGGGGGTAGCGGGAACACAGATACGCAGTATTTT
J: TRBJ2-2; size: once; V: TRBV7-2; D: .; CDR3: CASSLRDMSGELFF; DNA: TGTGCCAGCAGCCTCCGGGACATGTCCGGGGAGCTGTTTTTT
J: TRBJ2-7; size: .; V: TRBV18; D: .; CDR3: CASSPASSYEQYF; DNA: TGTGCCAGCTCACCAGCCAGCTCCTACGAGCAGTACTTC
J: TRBJ2-2; size: .; V: TRBV29-1; D: TRBD2; CDR3: CSVEVVAGTGELFF; DNA: TGCAGCGTTGAGGTGGTAGCGGGAACCGGGGAGCTGTTTTTT
J: TRBJ2-1; size: .; V: TRBV30; D: TRBD2; CDR3: CAWSTLAGYEQFF; DNA: TGTGCCTGGAGTACCTTAGCGGGGTATGAGCAGTTCTTC
J: TRBJ1-2; size: once; V: TRBV20-1; D: .; CDR3: CSATTGYEGYTF; DNA: TGCAGTGCTACTACAGGGTATGAGGGCTACACCTTC
J: TRBJ2-5; size: once; V: TRBV3-1; D: TRBD2; CDR3: CASSSGLAGVVKETQYF; DNA: TGTGCCAGCAGCTCGGGACTAGCGGGAGTCGTAAAGGAGACCCAGTACTTC
J: TRBJ1-5; size: .; V: TRBV15; D: TRBD1; CDR3: CATSMTGGANQPQHF; DNA: TGTGCCACCAGCATGACAGGGGGGGCCAATCAGCCCCAGCATTTT